This record covers a single T cell receptor beta chain. This clone was counted a few times. Its cognate antigen has yet to be identified. No base quality values were provided; no much bigger clone lies one nucleotide off. This entry comes from a study of cytomegalovirus exposure and HLA in healthy donors (TCRdb year 2017). Notes on the research overall: An earlier analysis of several hundred of the donors reported over 250 Gb of sequence data and 95 million to 140 million unique TCR beta sequences obtained from some 200 million T cells. An early release that covered 500 to 800 HLA-typed donors contained around 300 gigabases of sequencing data and some 87 million unique TCR sequences. Of the roughly 420 genotyped donors, over 80% were placed in the genetic ancestry cluster associated with self-reported Caucasian donors. The aim of the study was to test whether cataloging public T cell receptors could identify signatures of past pathogen exposure. Using immunosequencing, the study profiled T cell repertoires from fewer than 850 subjects and related those repertoires to cytomegalovirus serostatus. Along with the roughly 670-subject first cohort, a separate validation cohort of more than 90 different subjects was used. To predict cytomegalovirus infection status, the study brought together high-throughput TCR immunosequencing, statistical association of individual TCRs with disease status, and machine learning. A later analysis re-analyzed previously published TCR beta repertoires from approximately 700 donors and added high-resolution HLA genotyping to study TCR occurrence patterns. Rather than using new phenotypic data, the later analysis identified candidate immune exposures from TCR beta sequences and from how often those sequences occurred across donors. To decide whether each TCR beta V gene segment behaved as functional or pseudogenic, an earlier analysis of approximately 590 of the donors relied on high-throughput TCR beta sequencing. Donor age, sex, ethnicity and CMV serostatus were compiled alongside the repertoire data. A later genetic analysis took genome-wide SNP genotypes for about three fifths of the roughly 700 donors and used that subset as a discovery cohort. Every discovery cohort repertoire had been produced on one sequencing platform. Both class I and class II loci were covered by HLA typing, at four-digit resolution. The number of donors typed differed by locus, with about 629-640 for A, B, C, DRB1 and DQB1, over 500 for DQA1, under 610 for DPA1, and roughly 450 for DPB1. Because of strong linkage in the cohort, roughly five DR-DQ haplotypes were treated as single units for association and clustering. Among a few hundred genotyped donors of the cohort, an average of about 240,000 unique TCR beta nucleotide sequences were sequenced per donor, roughly a sixth of them non-productive.

The library was made by the immunoSEQ multiplex PCR assay. The multiplex PCR relied on a mix of 60 forward primers for TCR Vbeta segments and 13 reverse primers for TCR Jbeta segments. The CDR3 region of rearranged TCR beta genes was amplified from genomic DNA by a multiplex PCR assay. The Illumina HiSeq System was used to sequence the amplified TCR beta libraries as 87-base-pair reads. Under the source paper's analysis protocol: Across the 500 to 850 repertoires, a later analysis counted tens of millions of unique TCR beta chains, some 11 million of which were shared by at least two donors. Raw reads were error-corrected and collapsed into unique sequences by a nearest-neighbor algorithm in which closely related sequences were merged to remove PCR and sequencing errors. Alignment of CDR3 sequences to IMGT reference sequences was used to assign V, D and J gene segments. For a sequence to be retained, a match of at least six nucleotides was required to both a V gene segment and a J gene segment. Rearrangements were classified as productive when the CDR3 lacked stop codons and remained in frame with V and J, and all other rearrangements were classified as non-productive. CDR3 was defined according to IMGT convention as the region running from the second conserved V-encoded cysteine to the conserved J-encoded phenylalanine. The earlier analysis of some 540 of the donors excluded any sequence lacking an unambiguous match to a single V gene segment. In an earlier analysis of 450 to 750 of the donors, a V segment was called functional when productive rearrangements were above 56.7%, and segregating when the standard deviation between donors exceeded 5%. To diagnose cytomegalovirus status from the catalog of TCR beta chain sequences, a statistical classification framework was built. V and J gene assignment, in a later analysis, came from comparing TCR nucleotide sequences with IMGT/GENE-DB human TR gene sequences. In a later analysis, CDR3 sequences and most-parsimonious VDJ recombination scenarios were assigned using the TCRdist pipeline. In a later analysis, every TCR beta chain was defined by the combination of its CDR3 amino acid sequence and its V-gene family, and reads without a unique V-gene family were dropped. In a later analysis, around 650 highly shared, low-generation-probability nucleotide sequences were removed to address suspected cross-contamination and a sequencing artifact. In a later analysis, a clonal expansion index for each public chain was calculated from normalized within-repertoire ranks of inferred template counts. In a later analysis, generation probabilities were computed with a VDJ recombination model fitted to out-of-frame rearrangements, and the resulting probabilities were checked against IGoR. In a later analysis, TCR-TCR, TCR-HLA and TCR-CMV co-occurrence was scored with hypergeometric tests, and a repertoire-size bias correction was applied to TCR pairs. False discovery rates were estimated in a later analysis by permuting HLA or CMV assignments 20 times. In a later analysis, co-occurring TCRs were grouped with DBSCAN, and TCRdist sequence similarity was added when clustering was performed within HLA-allele-positive subsets. For co-occurrence clustering, repertoires with fewer than 30,000 or more than 120,000 public chains were excluded, along with about five repertoires with anomalous nucleotide sharing. The immuneACCESS repertoire file appears here via TCRdb, limited to in-frame rearrangements. These files lack a portion of the clones; in checked studies, under half of the deficit traces to unresolved V genes, and the cause of the others is not known. V and J calls and clone size come straight from that table; D and trimming were deduced from the DNA. This sample comprises over 150,000 clones, over 80% of them detected only once. The ten largest clones add up to 1.9% of the sample.

The paper's findings and limits, for the study overall: Broadly in line with IMGT annotations, most TCR beta V segments showed up in productive rearrangements about 87% or about 30% of the time in an earlier analysis of roughly 590 of the donors. Several of the top co-occurrence clusters appeared to be linked to parvovirus B19, influenza, CMV and Epstein-Barr virus, according to a later analysis. A further reported finding was that TCR beta sequences accurately predicted the HLA-A and HLA-B alleles for most subjects in the first cohort. Presence/absence analyses assumed roughly uniform sequencing depth across donors, an assumption that may not hold. In a later genetic analysis, fewer N-insertions in productive TCRs were reported among donors in an Asian-associated ancestry cluster than the roughly 700-donor mean. V-gene and J-gene trimming of TCR beta chains was associated with a missense DCLRE1C variant in a later genetic analysis, and the association was replicated in an independent cohort. Most TCR sequences were observed very rarely across donors, whereas some public TCRs were present in many individuals. Correlated functional status among segregating V segments might be attributable to linkage disequilibrium, but an unknown experimental factor could not be ruled out. Because counts were too low, seventeen rarely observed V segments, including chromosome 9 orphons, were left out of the earlier analysis of 587 of the donors. In a later analysis, HLA-associated TCR beta chains showed more clonal expansion and lower generation probabilities than non-associated chains that were equally common. Because HLA typing was missing for some donors at each locus, association tests included only the typed subset. When HLA alleles, especially DR and DQ, strongly co-occurred, attributing TCR associations to individual alleles was difficult. In a later analysis, TCR association rates were found to vary across HLA loci, with the most associated TCRs seen for DRB1 alleles and the fewest for HLA-C alleles. Some IMGT-functional V segments, including TRBV6-2 and TRBV6-3, could not be told apart with the 87-base-pair reads, so those segments were excluded. A few of the identified cytomegalovirus-associated TCR beta chains were confirmed in vitro to be specific for cytomegalovirus antigens. Most CMV-associated TCR beta chains appeared to be HLA-restricted in a later analysis, and the HLA associations seemed to be driven largely by CMV exposure. The study listed around 160 TCR beta chains as associated with cytomegalovirus. Only TCR beta chains were sequenced in this cohort, and the absence of alpha or paired-chain data limited detectable features. The sequencing pipeline was judged likely to have produced a cluster of highly shared sequence variants as a technical artifact. The only immune exposure information available for the cohort was CMV serostatus. A later analysis associated some 17,000 TCR beta sequences with specific HLA alleles at a false discovery rate of 0.05. The authors suggested that the approach could potentially be extended to other disease states and immunological phenotypes. The classifier was reported to diagnose cytomegalovirus status with high specificity and sensitivity in both the original and validation cohorts.

V is shortened by 1 base, J by 1 base, and the region joining them spans 10 bases. From cysteine to phenylalanine, the CDR3 is 15 amino acids long. The only DNA kept is the CDR3, 45 bases in frame from the first base. From the germline V gene, CDR1 is LGHNA and CDR2 is YSLEER. The cohort consisted of some 670 healthy bone marrow donors. All cohort members were sampled while nominally healthy, although unrecorded immune exposures were likely present. CMV serostatus was recorded as positive for 250 to 300 and negative for about 55% of the roughly 670 cohort members, whereas no CMV serostatus was recorded for the donor in question. A peripheral blood sample was collected from each donor, and TCR beta sequencing was performed on peripheral blood mononuclear cells. Genomic DNA extraction from the blood cell samples was performed with the Qiagen DNeasy Blood Extraction Kit.

Sample: PBMCs. The clonotype was recovered from a human donor in good health. This receptor chain uses TRBV4-3 and TRBJ2-5, and the D gene may be TRBD2, 6 bases matching. The DNA is TGCGCCAGCAGCCAAGTATTCGGGGGCCAAGAGACCCAGTACTTC. It encodes CASSQVFGGQETQYF.